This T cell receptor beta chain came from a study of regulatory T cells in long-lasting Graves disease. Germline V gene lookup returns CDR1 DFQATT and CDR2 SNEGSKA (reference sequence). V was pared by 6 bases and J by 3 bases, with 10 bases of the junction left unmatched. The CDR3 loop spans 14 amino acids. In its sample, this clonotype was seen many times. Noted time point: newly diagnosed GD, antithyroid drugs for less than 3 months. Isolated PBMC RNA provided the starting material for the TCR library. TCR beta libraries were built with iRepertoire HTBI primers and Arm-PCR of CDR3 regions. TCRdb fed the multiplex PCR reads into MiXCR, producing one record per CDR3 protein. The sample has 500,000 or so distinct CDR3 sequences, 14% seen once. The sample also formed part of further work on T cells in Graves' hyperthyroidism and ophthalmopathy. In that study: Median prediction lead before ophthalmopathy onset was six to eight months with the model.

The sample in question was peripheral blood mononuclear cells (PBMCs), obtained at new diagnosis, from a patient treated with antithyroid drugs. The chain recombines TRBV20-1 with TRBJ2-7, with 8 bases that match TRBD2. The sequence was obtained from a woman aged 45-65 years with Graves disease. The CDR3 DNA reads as TGCAGTGCCCACCCCGGGACTAGTCGCTACGAGCAGTACTTC. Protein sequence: CSAHPGTSRYEQYF.